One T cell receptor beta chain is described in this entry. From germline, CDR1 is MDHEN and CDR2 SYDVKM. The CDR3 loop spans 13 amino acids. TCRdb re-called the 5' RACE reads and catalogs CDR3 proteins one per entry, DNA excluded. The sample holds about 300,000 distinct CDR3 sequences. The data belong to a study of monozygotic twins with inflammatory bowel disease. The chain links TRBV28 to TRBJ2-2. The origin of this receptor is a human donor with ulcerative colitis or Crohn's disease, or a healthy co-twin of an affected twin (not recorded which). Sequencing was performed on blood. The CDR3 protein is CASRTRRTGELFF.